This TCR beta chain stems from a study of blood T cells in healthy people across ages. Study details: About one barcoded beta molecule was captured per two T cells (by template switching).

A word on this clonotype: The antigen is unknown.

The CDR3 length is 15 residues. Germline assignment: CDR1 SGHRS and CDR2 YFSETQ. General study points: The donors' CMV status was not determined, possibly confounding changes in expanded clonotypes. Estimated diversity that came from one million T cells was considered an underestimate.

A sample-barcoded 5' primer and a J-beta primer mix were used in a second PCR of about 7 to 11 cycles. With 12 random nucleotides, a template-switch adaptor tagged each individual cDNA molecule. TCRdb re-analysed the 5' RACE reads in MiXCR, keeping a single row per CDR3 protein. The sample includes over 1.5 million distinct CDR3 sequences, less than 50% seen only once; the top ten take around 2.1%. V and J are TRBV5-1 and TRBJ2-5, with a weak D call TRBD1 (6 bases). The assigned J gene may be wrong: the sequence end matches TRBJ2-1 better. The source is a middle-aged woman in good health. Material for sequencing was blood. CDR3 DNA: TGCGCCAGCAGCTTGGTTCAGGGGATCCAAGAGACCCAGTTCTTC. Translated: CASSLVQGIQETQFF.